This TCR beta chain emerged from a study of long-term antiretroviral therapy in people with HIV. Study as a whole: It was about a decade after the earliest samples that the 2015 immediate-ART recommendation appeared. Study results and caveats: Compared with controls, HIV repertoires showed narrower CDR3 length ranges.

The CDR3 totals 12 residues. Trimming cost V 5 bases and J 5 bases, with 9 bases left between them. Germline values: CDR1 MNHNS, CDR2 SASEGT. As concerns this clone: Its matching antigen is unknown.

The assay, immunoSEQ v3.0, was run at survey level. Clones were sequenced by immunoSEQ multiplex PCR, and TCRdb holds only the in-frame ones, with some missing. In the table there are approximately 24,000 clones, 95% of which are singletons. The sequence derives from a woman between 45 and 60 years old with HIV. This material consisted of unsorted PBMCs, taken roughly 5.1 years after starting antiretroviral therapy. This chain connects TRBV6-1 to TRBJ1-2; no reliable D call. The chain's CDR3 is CASSTESYGYTF. In nucleotides, the CDR3 is TGTGCCAGCAGTACAGAGTCTTATGGCTACACCTTC.